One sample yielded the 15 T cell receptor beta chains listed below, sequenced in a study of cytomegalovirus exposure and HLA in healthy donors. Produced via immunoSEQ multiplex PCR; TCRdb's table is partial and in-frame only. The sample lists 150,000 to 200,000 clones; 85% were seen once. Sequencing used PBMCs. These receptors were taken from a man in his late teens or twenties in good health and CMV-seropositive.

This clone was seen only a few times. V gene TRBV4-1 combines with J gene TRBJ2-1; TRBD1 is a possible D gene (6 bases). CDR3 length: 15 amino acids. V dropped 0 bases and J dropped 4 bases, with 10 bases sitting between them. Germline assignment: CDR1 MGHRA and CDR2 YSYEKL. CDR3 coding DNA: TGCGCCAGCAGCCAAGACCAGGGACATTACAATGAGCAGTTCTTC. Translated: CASSQDQGHYNEQFF.

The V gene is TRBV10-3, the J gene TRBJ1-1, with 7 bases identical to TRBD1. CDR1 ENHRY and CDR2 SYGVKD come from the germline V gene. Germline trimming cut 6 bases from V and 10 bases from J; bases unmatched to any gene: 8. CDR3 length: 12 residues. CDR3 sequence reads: CAISQQGVGAFF. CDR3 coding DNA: TGTGCCATCAGCCAGCAGGGGGTCGGAGCTTTCTTT.

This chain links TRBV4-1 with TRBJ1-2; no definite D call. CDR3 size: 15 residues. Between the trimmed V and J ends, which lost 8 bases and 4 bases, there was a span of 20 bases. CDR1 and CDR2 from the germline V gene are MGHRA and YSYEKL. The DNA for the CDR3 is TGCGCCAGCTCCGGGGTTGGCAATTCGGGCTATGGCTACACCTTC. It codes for CASSGVGNSGYGYTF.

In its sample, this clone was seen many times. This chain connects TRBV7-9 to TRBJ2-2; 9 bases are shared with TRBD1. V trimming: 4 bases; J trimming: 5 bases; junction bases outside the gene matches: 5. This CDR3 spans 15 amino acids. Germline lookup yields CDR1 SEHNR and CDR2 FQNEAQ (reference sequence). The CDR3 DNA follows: TGTGCCAGCAGCTCGGGACAGGGTGGGACCGGGGAGCTGTTTTTT. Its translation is CASSSGQGGTGELFF.

CDR3 in amino acids: CASSLGDSVEQFF. The DNA for the CDR3 is TGTGCCAGCAGCTTAGGAGACAGCGTCGAGCAGTTCTTC. The chain combines TRBV7-9 with TRBJ2-1; the D gene is possibly TRBD1 (5 bases). CDR1 and CDR2 from the germline V gene are SEHNR and FQNEAQ (reference sequence). V lost 1 base and J 10 bases, leaving 11 bases between the germline ends. The CDR3 loop spans 13 amino acids. The variable domain in full, with the rest retrieved from reference TRBV7-9 and TRBJ2-1, is DTGVSQNPRHKITKRGQNVTFRCDPISEHNRLYWYRQTLGQGPEFLTYFQNEAQLEKSRLLSDRFSAERPKGSFSTLEIQRTEQGDSAMYLCASSLGDSVEQFFGPGTRLTVL.

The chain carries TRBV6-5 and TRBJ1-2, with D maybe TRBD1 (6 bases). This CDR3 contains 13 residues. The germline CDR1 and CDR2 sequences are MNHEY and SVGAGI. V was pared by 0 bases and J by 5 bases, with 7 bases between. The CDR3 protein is CASSYSGAYGYTF. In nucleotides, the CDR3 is TGTGCCAGCAGTTACTCGGGGGCTTATGGCTACACCTTC.

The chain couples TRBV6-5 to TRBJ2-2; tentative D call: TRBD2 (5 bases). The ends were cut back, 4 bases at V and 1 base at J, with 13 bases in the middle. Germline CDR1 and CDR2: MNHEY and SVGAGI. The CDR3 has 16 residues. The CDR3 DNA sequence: TGTGCCAGCAGTTCCCGAAGAGGGAGGAACACCGGGGAGCTGTTTTTT. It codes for CASSSRRGRNTGELFF.

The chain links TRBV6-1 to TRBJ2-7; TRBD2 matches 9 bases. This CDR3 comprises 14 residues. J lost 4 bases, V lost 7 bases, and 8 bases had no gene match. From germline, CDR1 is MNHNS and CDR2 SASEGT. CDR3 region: CASTVAGEAYEQYF. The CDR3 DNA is TGTGCCAGCACCGTAGCGGGAGAGGCTTACGAGCAGTACTTC.

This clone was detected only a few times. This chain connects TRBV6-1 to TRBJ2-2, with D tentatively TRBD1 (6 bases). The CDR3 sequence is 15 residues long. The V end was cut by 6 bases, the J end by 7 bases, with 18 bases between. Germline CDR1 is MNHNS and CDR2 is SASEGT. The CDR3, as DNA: TGTGCCAGCAGGAACCTACAGAACAGGGACGGGGAGCTGTTTTTT. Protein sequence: CASRNLQNRDGELFF.

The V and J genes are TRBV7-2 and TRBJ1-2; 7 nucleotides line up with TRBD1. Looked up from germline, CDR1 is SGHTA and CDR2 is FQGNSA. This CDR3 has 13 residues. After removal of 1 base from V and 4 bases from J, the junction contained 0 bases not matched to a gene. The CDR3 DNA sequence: TGTGCCAGCAGCTTAGGACAGGGCTATGGCTACACCTTC. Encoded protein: CASSLGQGYGYTF.

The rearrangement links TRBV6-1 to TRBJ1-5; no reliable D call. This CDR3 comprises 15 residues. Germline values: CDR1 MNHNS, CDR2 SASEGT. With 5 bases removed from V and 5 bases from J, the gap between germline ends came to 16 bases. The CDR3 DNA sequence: TGTGCCAGCAGTTTCGGGAACGGGCCGTATCAGCCCCAGCATTTT. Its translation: CASSFGNGPYQPQHF.

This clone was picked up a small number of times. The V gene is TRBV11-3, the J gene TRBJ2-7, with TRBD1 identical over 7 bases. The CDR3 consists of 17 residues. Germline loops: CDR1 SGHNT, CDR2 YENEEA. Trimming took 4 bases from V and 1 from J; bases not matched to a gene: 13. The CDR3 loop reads CASSSWAGQELSYEQYF. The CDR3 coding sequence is TGTGCCAGCAGCTCTTGGGCCGGACAGGAACTATCCTACGAGCAGTACTTC.

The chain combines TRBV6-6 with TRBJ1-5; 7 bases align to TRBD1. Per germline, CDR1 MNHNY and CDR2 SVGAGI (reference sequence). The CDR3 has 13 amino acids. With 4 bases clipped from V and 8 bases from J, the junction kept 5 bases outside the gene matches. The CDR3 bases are TGTGCCAGCAGTTCACAGGGGTGGGAGCCCCAGCATTTT. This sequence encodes CASSSQGWEPQHF.

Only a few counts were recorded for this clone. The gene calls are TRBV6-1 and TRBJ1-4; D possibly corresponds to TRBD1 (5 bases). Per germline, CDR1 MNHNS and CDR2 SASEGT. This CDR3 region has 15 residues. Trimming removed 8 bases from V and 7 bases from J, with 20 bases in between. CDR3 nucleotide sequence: TGTGCCAGCGGTATGGGGGAGGGTCAGAGTGAAAAACTGTTTTTT. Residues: CASGMGEGQSEKLFF.

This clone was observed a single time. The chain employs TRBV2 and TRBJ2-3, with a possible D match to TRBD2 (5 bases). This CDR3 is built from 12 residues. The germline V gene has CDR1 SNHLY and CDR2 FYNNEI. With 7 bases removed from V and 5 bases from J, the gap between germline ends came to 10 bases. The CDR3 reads CASTVGGDTQYF. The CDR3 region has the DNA TGTGCCAGCACGGTTGGAGGAGATACGCAGTATTTT.